This TCR beta chain comes out of a study of graft-versus-host responses after intestinal transplantation. Study-wide results and caveats: In recipient marrow, GvH clones were found, and some appeared first in ileum or blood. Circulating GvH clone levels at their peak were associated with HvG declines (early post-transplant).

Remarks on this clone: Its antigen is undetermined.

The method was immunoSEQ multiplex PCR; TCRdb's version includes in-frame clones alone and lacks a portion of them. The sample comprises about 100,000 clones, over 75% of which are singletons, and 0.85% to 1% rests with the top ten. Sequencing used unstimulated CD4+ T cells sorted from spleen or lymph node cells, obtained before transplant. This clonotype was obtained from a human donor who was the organ donor for an intestinal transplant.

The CDR3 DNA sequence: TGTGCCAGCAGCTTTAGAACCGCCCAGGGAGCAGATACGCAGTATTTT. Translating gives CASSFRTAQGADTQYF. V gene TRBV7-8 combines with J gene TRBJ2-3; D might be TRBD1 or TRBD2, each matching 5 bases. The V end lost 3 bases, the J end lost 4 bases, and 17 bases lay between the germline ends. CDR1 is SGHVS, CDR2 FQNEAQ, per germline. This CDR3 contains 16 residues.